A single sample gave rise to the 26 T cell receptor beta chains below, sequenced in a study of tumor T cells in aggressive B-cell lymphoma. Sequencing used immunoSEQ multiplex PCR; TCRdb keeps in-frame clones, though not all of them. The top ten clones hold under 15% of a sample with 2,000 to 3,000 clones, 70% to 90% of them seen once. Sequencing used tumor tissue. The receptor set was obtained from an adult with diffuse large B cell lymphoma.

The V and J genes are TRBV30 and TRBJ2-7; perhaps TRBD2 as D (5 bases). Germline V gives CDR1 GTSNPN, CDR2 SVGIG (reference sequence). V was pared by 1 base and J by 2 bases, with 9 bases between. The CDR3 sequence is 13 residues long. The CDR3 sequence is CAWSEGRAYEQYF. Here the CDR3 DNA reads TGTGCCTGGAGTGAAGGGCGGGCCTACGAGCAGTACTTC.

This clone was counted a few times. V gene TRBV5-1 combines with J gene TRBJ2-2; unclear D gene. V lost 2 bases, J lost 7 bases, and 6 bases lay in between. In germline, CDR1 is SGHRS, CDR2 YFSETQ. There are 12 residues in the CDR3. For the CDR3, the DNA is TGCGCCAGCAGCTTCGGTAGCGGGGAGCTGTTTTTT. This sequence encodes CASSFGSGELFF.

For the CDR3, the DNA is TGTGCCAGCAGCTTGGGCGGGAGGGGTCTGGAGCAGTTCTTC. Its translation is CASSLGGRGLEQFF. The V gene is TRBV11-2, the J gene TRBJ2-1, with 9 positions matching TRBD2. Germline V gives CDR1 SGHAT, CDR2 FQNNGV. The CDR3 totals 14 residues. V lost 3 bases, J lost 10 bases, and 7 bases stayed unmatched.

J is TRBJ1-2 and V is TRBV2, with 10 bases aligning to TRBD1. CDR3 length equals 13 residues. The ends lost 5 bases at V and 7 bases at J; junction bases unmatched: 4. The germline CDR1 and CDR2 sequences are SNHLY and FYNNEI. The CDR3 region has the DNA TGTGCCAGCAGTTTAGGGACAGGGGTTGGCTACACCTTC. Its translation: CASSLGTGVGYTF.

This clone has a single count. The J gene is TRBJ2-1, the V gene TRBV5-1; TRBD2 matches at 10 bases. Per the germline V gene, CDR1 is SGHRS and CDR2 is YFSETQ. CDR3 size: 17 residues. The V gene end was trimmed by 0 bases and the J gene end by 0 bases; junction bases not matched to a gene: 3. In DNA form, the CDR3 reads TGCGCCAGCAGCTTGGCTAGCGGGGGAACCTCCTACAATGAGCAGTTCTTC. Protein sequence: CASSLASGGTSYNEQFF.

This clone was recorded a few times. The chain links TRBV11-1 to TRBJ2-1; TRBD1 matches at 7 bases. Germline CDR1 reads SGHAT; CDR2 reads FQDESV (reference sequence). The CDR3 consists of 14 residues. J gave up 7 bases and V 0 bases, and 3 bases lay outside the gene matches. The CDR3 reads CASSLAGQANEQFF. In DNA, the CDR3 is TGTGCCAGCAGCTTAGCTGGACAGGCTAATGAGCAGTTCTTC.

The chain joins TRBV5-6 to TRBJ1-5, with TRBD1 matching 9 bases. This CDR3 is built from 16 residues. V dropped 2 bases and J dropped 2; count of bases not matched to a gene: 5. From germline, CDR1 is SGHDT and CDR2 YYEEEE. The CDR3: CASSFGTGRGNQPQHF. CDR3 sequence (DNA): TGTGCCAGCAGCTTTGGGACAGGGCGGGGCAATCAGCCCCAGCATTTT.

V and J are TRBV29-1 and TRBJ2-7; tentative D call: TRBD2 (7 bases). With 4 bases removed from V and 3 bases from J, the gap between germline ends came to 10 bases. The germline gives CDR1 SQVTM, CDR2 ANQGSEA. CDR3 length: 12 amino acids. Here the CDR3 DNA reads TGCAGCGTTGGGGGGGGCGGCTACGAGCAGTACTTC. Its translation is CSVGGGGYEQYF.

The rearrangement uses TRBV5-6 and TRBJ1-1; D is perhaps TRBD1 (5 bases). There are 14 residues in the CDR3. The V end was cut by 3 bases, the J end by 4 bases, with 13 bases between. Germline V gene data show CDR1 as SGHDT and CDR2 as YYEEEE. CDR3: CASSSGLAVTEAFF. The CDR3 nucleotides are TGTGCCAGCAGCTCGGGACTGGCGGTCACTGAAGCTTTCTTT.

V usage is TRBV6-1 and J usage is TRBJ2-1; 12 nucleotides match TRBD1. V lost 6 bases, J lost 10 bases, and 10 bases stayed unmatched. In germline, CDR1 is MNHNS, CDR2 SASEGT. The length of the CDR3 is 15 residues. This chain's CDR3 is CASRGDRGRSVEQFF. The DNA of the CDR3 is TGTGCCAGCAGAGGGGACAGGGGGCGATCGGTAGAGCAGTTCTTC.

This CDR3 is CASSGGGRDQPQHF. The CDR3 nucleotides are TGCGCCAGCAGCGGGGGGGGACGGGATCAGCCCCAGCATTTT. This chain links TRBV5-1 with TRBJ1-5; TRBD1 might be the D (5 bases). The CDR3 is 14 residues long. Trimming shortened V by 4 bases and J by 5 bases, and 13 bases separated the two germline ends. Looked up from germline, CDR1 is SGHRS and CDR2 is YFSETQ.

V usage is TRBV5-4 and J usage is TRBJ2-1, with TRBD1 matching over 9 bases. Germline lookup yields CDR1 SGHNT and CDR2 YYREEE (reference sequence). After removal of 4 bases from V and 7 bases from J, the junction contained 12 bases not matched to a gene. The CDR3 is 16 residues long. CDR3 sequence: CASSNQPGQGGNEQFF. CDR3 sequence (DNA): TGTGCCAGCAGCAACCAACCGGGACAGGGTGGGAATGAGCAGTTCTTC.

This rearrangement joins TRBV27 to TRBJ1-2; tentatively, D is TRBD1 (5 bases). CDR1 and CDR2 from the germline V gene are MNHEY and SMNVEV (reference sequence). Trimming left V 5 bases short and J 1 base short, with 17 bases between. The CDR3 runs to 16 residues. For the CDR3, the DNA is TGTGCCAGCAGTCCGCACGGGGGGTCCAGTAACTATGGCTACACCTTC. Translated, it gives CASSPHGGSSNYGYTF.

The V and J genes are TRBV30 and TRBJ1-1; D remains unclear. This CDR3 region has 12 residues. The V gene's germline CDR1 is GTSNPN and CDR2 SVGIG (reference sequence). V was trimmed by 4 bases and J by 6 bases, leaving 12 bases between them. In DNA, the CDR3 is TGTGCCTGGACGAGTGATTTGGCTGAAGCTTTCTTT. It encodes CAWTSDLAEAFF.

CDR3 sequence reads: CAIRFGGEDGDTQYF. CDR3 nucleotides: TGTGCCATCAGGTTCGGGGGGGAAGACGGCGATACGCAGTATTTT. V gene TRBV10-3 combines with J gene TRBJ2-3; TRBD2 matches 8 bases. Trimming cost V 6 bases and J 6 bases; bases outside gene matches: 11. The V gene's germline CDR1 is ENHRY and CDR2 SYGVKD. The length of the CDR3 is 15 residues.

With respect to this clone: At one end the junction does not follow the germline gene, possibly because of a read error. The rearrangement links TRBV18 to TRBJ1-1, with 9 bases lining up with TRBD1. CDR3 length equals 14 residues. Germline assignment: CDR1 KGHSH and CDR2 LQKENI. CDR3 sequence (DNA): TGTGCCAGCTCATCCGGGACAGGGAGCCCTGAAACTTTCTTT. Translation: CASSSGTGSPETFF. Based on the CDR3 plus reference TRBV18 and TRBJ1-1, the full variable domain is NAGVMQNPRHLVRRRGQEARLRCSPMKGHSHVYWYRQLPEEGLKFMVYLQKENIIDESGMPKERFSAEFPKEGPSILRIQQVVRGDSAAYFCASSSGTGSPETFFGQGTRLTVV.

The gene calls are TRBV19 and TRBJ1-5; the D gene is possibly TRBD1 (5 bases). Between the trimmed V and J ends, which lost 6 bases and 2 bases, there was a span of 5 bases. CDR1 and CDR2 from the germline V gene are LNHDA and SQIVND (reference sequence). The CDR3 length is 12 residues. CDR3 residues: CASRTGNQPQHF. DNA for the CDR3: TGTGCCAGTAGGACAGGCAATCAGCCCCAGCATTTT.

This chain links TRBV28 with TRBJ1-5; no firm D call. V gave up 6 bases and J gave up 3 bases, with 9 bases separating them. Per the germline V gene, CDR1 is MDHEN and CDR2 is SYDVKM. The CDR3 extends over 13 amino acids. The CDR3 DNA is TGTGCCAGCAGACTCGACAACAATCAGCCCCAGCATTTT. Translation gives CASRLDNNQPQHF.

This clone is deemed large. The V gene is TRBV5-4, the J gene TRBJ1-4, with 7 bases identical to TRBD1. Germline lookup yields CDR1 SGHNT and CDR2 YYREEE (reference sequence). The V and J ends lost 0 bases and 7 bases, in that order; junction bases with no gene match: 3. The CDR3 covers 14 residues. CDR3 region: CASSLEGAGEKLFF. CDR3 coding DNA: TGTGCCAGCAGCTTGGAGGGGGCGGGTGAAAAACTGTTTTTT. Supplemented by reference TRBV5-4 and TRBJ1-4, the full variable domain reads ETGVTQSPTHLIKTRGQQVTLRCSSQSGHNTVSWYQQALGQGPQFIFQYYREEENGRGNFPPRFSGLQFPNYSSELNVNALELDDSALYLCASSLEGAGEKLFFGSGTQLSVL.

This clone turned up a few times. CDR3 sequence reads: CASSSAWGDYGYTF. CDR3 nucleotide sequence: TGTGCCAGCAGCTCCGCGTGGGGGGACTATGGCTACACCTTC. This rearrangement joins TRBV7-9 to TRBJ1-2, with D possibly being TRBD1 (5 bases). The CDR3 is 14 amino acids. V lost 4 bases, J lost 3 bases, and 12 bases lay in between. CDR1 and CDR2 from the germline V gene are SEHNR and FQNEAQ (reference sequence).

The gene calls are TRBV27 and TRBJ1-6, with 7 positions matching TRBD1. The V gene end was trimmed by 1 base and the J gene end by 7 bases; junction bases not matched to a gene: 13. Germline V gene lookup returns CDR1 MNHEY and CDR2 SMNVEV (reference sequence). CDR3 size: 18 residues. CDR3: CASSLYGQGGGMNSPLHF. The DNA of the CDR3 is TGTGCCAGCAGTTTATATGGCCAGGGGGGTGGAATGAATTCACCCCTCCACTTT.

The J gene is TRBJ1-5, the V gene TRBV19; D is unresolved. The CDR3 contains 13 residues. V was trimmed by 3 bases and J by 4 bases, leaving 7 bases between them. Germline V CDR1 and CDR2: LNHDA, SQIVND (reference sequence). Here the CDR3 reads CASSIQINQPQHF. The CDR3 nucleotides read TGTGCCAGTAGTATCCAGATTAATCAGCCCCAGCATTTT.

This clone has more than one count but fewer than ten. The chain uses TRBV30 and TRBJ2-2; perhaps TRBD1 as D (6 bases). Gene TRBJ1-3 matches the end of the DNA better, so the J call may be wrong. CDR3 size: 14 residues. Germline CDR1 GTSNPN, CDR2 SVGIG (reference sequence). The DNA for the CDR3 is TGTGCCGCTGGACAGTCGAGCTCTGGAAACACCATATATTTT. It encodes CAAGQSSSGNTIYF.

The chain links TRBV5-1 to TRBJ1-2, with a weak D call TRBD1 (5 bases). The germline V gene encodes CDR1 SGHRS and CDR2 YFSETQ. Trimming removed 3 bases at V and 9 bases at J, with 12 bases between. This CDR3 contains 12 residues. The CDR3 DNA reads TGCGCCAGCAGCTCGACAGAGACGAGCTACACCTTC. It yields the protein CASSSTETSYTF.

The chain couples TRBV28 to TRBJ2-7; 9 nucleotides align to TRBD1. From germline, CDR1 is MDHEN and CDR2 SYDVKM. There are 17 residues in the CDR3. Trimming removed 5 bases from V and 6 bases from J; junction bases left unmatched: 17. CDR3 bases: TGTGCCAGCAGTCCCCTCGGGACAGGGAAGAGAGGGGGCGAGCAGTACTTC. Its protein is CASSPLGTGKRGGEQYF.

This clone was observed a handful of times. The chain carries TRBV29-1 and TRBJ2-7; 8 positions match TRBD2. The CDR3 is made up of 13 amino acids. Germline V CDR1 and CDR2: SQVTM, ANQGSEA. Germline trimming cut 6 bases from V and 7 bases from J; bases unmatched to any gene: 11. CDR3 in DNA: TGCAGCGTGACGGGGGGGGCATTGGGGGAGCAGTACTTC. Protein product: CSVTGGALGEQYF.